One sample yielded the 30 T cell receptor beta chains listed below, sequenced in a study of shared clonotypes between healthy human individuals. Sequencing was performed with immunoSEQ multiplex PCR; in TCRdb, only in-frame clones are kept and a portion is missing. The table lists roughly 1,100,000 clones, about 75% of them singletons, with roughly 1.4% in the top ten. The sequenced sample consisted of memory CD4+ T cells sorted from blood. Subset specified: CD45RA-negative fraction. The receptors here all came from a man between 18 and 35 years old in good health.

This clone was counted a single time. J is TRBJ2-7 and V is TRBV28; tentative D call: TRBD2 (6 bases). CDR3 length: 15 amino acids. V was shortened by 5 bases and J by 0 bases, with 14 bases between the two germline ends. CDR1 and CDR2 (germline): MDHEN, SYDVKM. The CDR3, as DNA: TGTGCCAGCAGTGGACTGGGACTCAGCTCCTACGAGCAGTACTTC. The encoded protein is CASSGLGLSSYEQYF.

The V and J genes are TRBV14 and TRBJ1-1; tentative D call: TRBD1 (6 bases). Trimming pared 6 bases from V and 8 bases from J, leaving 16 bases between. Germline CDR1 and CDR2: SGHDN and FVKESK. The CDR3 is made up of 13 amino acids. The CDR3 DNA reads as TGTGCCAGCAGGCTCACCGGGACACTCGAAGCTTTCTTT. As protein: CASRLTGTLEAFF.

The V call is TRBV27, the J call TRBJ1-3; 7 positions match TRBD1. V lost 6 bases and J lost 5; bases outside the gene matches: 7. Germline V gives CDR1 MNHEY, CDR2 SMNVEV (reference sequence). The CDR3 has 14 amino acids. DNA of the CDR3: TGTGCCAGCAGACCTACAGGGGATCGAAACACCATATATTTT. Its translation: CASRPTGDRNTIYF.

This clone was seen once. The rearrangement joins TRBV30 to TRBJ1-3; D is unresolved. The germline V gene encodes CDR1 GTSNPN and CDR2 SVGIG (reference sequence). The CDR3 is 15 residues long. V lost 4 bases and J lost 1, with 14 bases in between. The CDR3 bases are TGTGCCTGGATGAGAGGGTCAGCATCTGGAAACACCATATATTTT. Its translation is CAWMRGSASGNTIYF.

The chain employs TRBV7-9 and TRBJ2-1; 9 bases agree with TRBD1. Germline trimming cut 4 bases from V and 2 bases from J; bases unmatched to any gene: 3. CDR1 SEHNR and CDR2 FQNEAQ come from the germline V gene (reference sequence). The CDR3 is made up of 15 amino acids. The CDR3: CASSSRQGAYNEQFF. DNA for the CDR3: TGTGCCAGCAGCTCAAGACAGGGGGCCTACAATGAGCAGTTCTTC.

The chain recombines TRBV2 with TRBJ2-3; D call uncertain. The CDR3 is 16 residues long. The germline CDR1 and CDR2 sequences are SNHLY and FYNNEI. Trimming cost V 3 bases and J 2 bases, with 15 bases left between them. The CDR3 loop reads CASSESWPSTTDTQYF. As DNA, the CDR3 is TGTGCCAGCAGTGAGTCCTGGCCTTCAACCACAGATACGCAGTATTTT.

The chain's CDR3 is CASKGLVIDTQYF. In DNA form, the CDR3 reads TGTGCCAGCAAGGGACTAGTGATAGATACGCAGTATTTT. The V and J genes are TRBV2 and TRBJ2-3, with 8 nucleotides matching TRBD2. V dropped 7 bases and J dropped 5; count of bases not matched to a gene: 5. This CDR3 spans 13 amino acids. The germline V gene has CDR1 SNHLY and CDR2 FYNNEI.

The rearrangement uses TRBV10-2 and TRBJ1-2; possible D gene TRBD1, 5 bases. This CDR3 is built from 14 residues. Trimming shortened V by 3 bases and J by 4 bases, and 12 bases separated the two germline ends. CDR1 WSHSY and CDR2 SAAADI come from the germline V gene. The CDR3 DNA sequence: TGCGCCAGCAGTGAACGGGGTCAGGGCTATGGCTACACCTTC. Protein sequence: CASSERGQGYGYTF.

This clone has only a few counts. This sequence joins TRBV2 and TRBJ1-5, with D maybe TRBD1 (6 bases). Germline V gene lookup returns CDR1 SNHLY and CDR2 FYNNEI. The ends were cut back, 9 bases at V and 11 bases at J, with 23 bases in the middle. The CDR3 contains 14 residues. CDR3 sequence (DNA): TGTGCCAGGGATCCTCGGGGGGGCCCAAAGTCCCAGCATTTT. It codes for CARDPRGGPKSQHF.

This clone has a handful of counts. The chain is built from TRBV7-6 and TRBJ2-3; 13 positions match TRBD2. The CDR3 is 16 amino acids. Germline assignment: CDR1 SGHVS and CDR2 FNYEAQ. J gave up 5 bases and V 4 bases, and 6 bases lay outside the gene matches. CDR3 nucleotide sequence: TGTGCCAGCAGCTCTGGACTAGCGGGAGTAGTAGATACGCAGTATTTT. It codes for CASSSGLAGVVDTQYF.

The CDR3 DNA reads TGTGCCAGCAGCTTCCTCGGGACCGGGGAGCTGTTTTTT. It yields the protein CASSFLGTGELFF. The chain combines TRBV7-3 with TRBJ2-2; D gene ambiguous. Germline V lookup: CDR1 SGHTA, CDR2 FQGTGA. The CDR3 length is 13 residues. The germline V and J ends were trimmed by 3 bases and 5 bases, with 7 bases remaining between them.

The chain is built from TRBV19 and TRBJ1-4, with D perhaps TRBD1 (6 bases). The germline V and J ends were trimmed by 6 bases and 5 bases, with 10 bases remaining between them. Germline values: CDR1 LNHDA, CDR2 SQIVND (reference sequence). CDR3 length: 13 residues. CDR3 loop: CASSLTGNEKLFF. The CDR3 bases are TGTGCCAGTAGCCTCACAGGGAATGAAAAACTGTTTTTT. Supplemented by reference TRBV19 and TRBJ1-4, the full variable domain reads DGGITQSPKYLFRKEGQNVTLSCEQNLNHDAMYWYRQDPGQGLRLIYYSQIVNDFQKGDIAEGYSVSREKKESFPLTVTSAQKNPTAFYLCASSLTGNEKLFFGSGTQLSVL.

This chain connects TRBV29-1 to TRBJ1-1; a weak D match, TRBD1 (6 bases). CDR3 length: 13 amino acids. Germline V gene sequence: CDR1 SQVTM, CDR2 ANQGSEA. With 4 bases removed from V and 4 bases from J, the gap between germline ends came to 13 bases. The CDR3 loop reads CSVARGGSTEAFF. CDR3 coding DNA: TGCAGCGTTGCGAGGGGGGGGAGCACTGAAGCTTTCTTT.

The chain employs TRBV7-2 and TRBJ2-2, with D maybe TRBD1 (6 bases). The CDR3 sequence is 15 residues long. V gave up 4 bases and J gave up 1 base, with 10 bases separating them. Germline V lookup: CDR1 SGHTA, CDR2 FQGNSA. The DNA for the CDR3 is TGTGCCAGCAGCTCTCGGACAGAGAACACCGGGGAGCTGTTTTTT. Amino acid sequence: CASSSRTENTGELFF.

The chain joins TRBV25-1 to TRBJ1-6; no clear D. Trimming pared 3 bases from V and 16 bases from J, leaving 16 bases between. This CDR3 has 13 residues. Germline-derived CDR1 and CDR2 are MGHDK and SYGVNS. The CDR3 loop reads CASSEGSGWVLHF. Written as DNA, the CDR3 is TGTGCCAGCAGTGAGGGCAGTGGTTGGGTGCTCCACTTT.

This clone appeared a single time. The chain has TRBV4-1 and TRBJ1-3; D not resolved. V dropped 0 bases and J dropped 5 bases, with 11 bases sitting between them. The CDR3 runs to 15 residues. Germline CDR1 is MGHRA and CDR2 is YSYEKL. The CDR3 region has the DNA TGCGCCAGCAGCCAAGATGGAACACCGAGAAACACCATATATTTT. This translates into CASSQDGTPRNTIYF.

V is TRBV29-1 and J is TRBJ1-2; D ambiguous. CDR1 and CDR2 (germline): SQVTM, ANQGSEA. The CDR3 is 14 amino acids. V shed 7 bases and J shed 2 bases, with 17 bases lying between them. The CDR3 loop reads CSARTEQANYGYTF. Written as DNA, the CDR3 is TGCAGCGCGAGGACGGAGCAGGCGAACTATGGCTACACCTTC.

A note on this clone: At one end, the junction sequence differs from germline, possibly due to a read error. The V gene is TRBV2, the J gene TRBJ2-5, with 7 bases aligning to TRBD1. Germline loops: CDR1 SNHLY, CDR2 FYNNEI. There are 15 residues in the CDR3. This CDR3 reads CASTQPGQLQGTQYF. In nucleotides, the CDR3 is TGTGCCAGCACCCAGCCGGGACAGCTCCAAGGGACCCAGTACTTC.

The sample holds a few counts of this clone. Other DNA sequences in the sample encode the same CDR3. This chain uses TRBV18 with TRBJ1-1; TRBD1 matches 9 bases. The ends lost 3 bases at V and 1 base at J; junction bases unmatched: 3. This CDR3 contains 15 residues. In germline, CDR1 is KGHSH, CDR2 LQKENI. This chain's CDR3 is CASSPRQGGNTEAFF. The DNA of the CDR3 is TGTGCCAGCTCACCTCGACAGGGGGGGAACACTGAAGCTTTCTTT.

This clone was recorded many times. This sample also contains other DNA sequences that code for the same CDR3. The genes are TRBV7-2 and TRBJ1-4; 7 positions match TRBD1. The V segment lost 5 bases and the J segment 7 bases; nucleotides outside the gene matches: 7. This CDR3 contains 14 residues. Germline V gene data show CDR1 as SGHTA and CDR2 as FQGNSA. CDR3 region: CASSIDRVGEKLFF. CDR3 in DNA: TGTGCCAGCAGCATTGACAGGGTTGGTGAAAAACTGTTTTTT.

The genes are TRBV5-1 and TRBJ2-1; tentative D call: TRBD1 (6 bases). CDR3 size: 16 residues. V was trimmed by 5 bases and J by 0 bases, leaving 15 bases between them. The germline V gene has CDR1 SGHRS and CDR2 YFSETQ. Here the CDR3 DNA reads TGCGCCAGCAGTTCCGGACAGCCCAACTCCTACAATGAGCAGTTCTTC. Its translation: CASSSGQPNSYNEQFF.

The chain uses TRBV6-1 and TRBJ2-5; D gene uncertain. V was shortened by 4 bases and J by 5 bases, with 8 bases between the two germline ends. Per the germline V gene, CDR1 is MNHNS and CDR2 is SASEGT. This CDR3 spans 12 amino acids. CDR3 protein: CASSARPETQYF. The CDR3 DNA is TGTGCCAGCAGTGCCCGTCCTGAGACCCAGTACTTC.

This clone was observed a single time. The rearrangement uses TRBV6-6 and TRBJ1-5; possibly TRBD1 for D (5 bases). The CDR3 contains 16 residues. Trimming left V 6 bases short and J 4 bases short, with 19 bases between. Germline V gives CDR1 MNHNY, CDR2 SVGAGI (reference sequence). The DNA of the CDR3 is TGTGCCAGCAGCCGGGGACCGCGTCTTGAAAATCAGCCCCAGCATTTT. Its translation: CASSRGPRLENQPQHF.

The chain recombines TRBV10-3 with TRBJ1-2; no reliable D call. The CDR3 covers 13 residues. Trimming left V 4 bases short and J 1 base short, with 7 bases between. CDR1 is ENHRY, CDR2 SYGVKD, per germline. CDR3: CAISGSVNYGYTF. The DNA for the CDR3 is TGTGCCATCAGTGGGTCGGTTAACTATGGCTACACCTTC.

This clone was recorded a few times. CDR3 protein: CASSLDRGFSNEQFF. The CDR3 DNA reads TGTGCCAGCAGCCTCGACAGGGGGTTCAGCAATGAGCAGTTCTTC. This chain joins TRBV7-2 and TRBJ2-1, with 9 bases that match TRBD1. V dropped 5 bases and J dropped 6; count of bases not matched to a gene: 8. The CDR3 contains 15 residues. Germline V lookup: CDR1 SGHTA, CDR2 FQGNSA.

The chain uses TRBV7-9 and TRBJ2-1; 10 bases match TRBD1. J gave up 8 bases and V 3 bases, and 4 bases lay outside the gene matches. CDR3 size: 14 residues. Germline lookup yields CDR1 SEHNR and CDR2 FQNEAQ (reference sequence). The CDR3 nucleotides are TGTGCCAGCAGCTTCACCGGGACAGGGGATGAGCAGTTCTTC. Protein sequence: CASSFTGTGDEQFF.

In DNA form, the CDR3 reads TGTGCCAGCAGCCCCTGGGTGGTCAACACTGAAGCTTTCTTT. Translating gives CASSPWVVNTEAFF. The chain has TRBV9 and TRBJ1-1, with no clear D. This CDR3 is 14 amino acids long. The V end was cut by 4 bases, the J end by 2 bases, with 12 bases between. The germline V gene has CDR1 SGDLS and CDR2 YYNGEE.

This chain joins TRBV5-1 and TRBJ2-7; perhaps D is TRBD1 or TRBD2 (5 bases each). This CDR3 has 15 residues. Trimming removed 5 bases at V and 6 bases at J, with 21 bases between. Looked up from germline, CDR1 is SGHRS and CDR2 is YFSETQ. The CDR3 coding sequence is TGCGCCAGCAGTCAAATGCCGGGACCCCAGTCCGAGCAGTACTTC. Its translation: CASSQMPGPQSEQYF. Variable domain in full (rest from reference TRBV5-1 and TRBJ2-7): KAGVTQTPRYLIKTRGQQVTLSCSPISGHRSVSWYQQTPGQGLQFLFEYFSETQRNKGNFPGRFSGRQFSNSRSEMNVSTLELGDSALYLCASSQMPGPQSEQYFGPGTRLTVT.

V usage is TRBV29-1 and J usage is TRBJ1-1; D remains ambiguous. Trimming left V 3 bases short and J 8 bases short, with 10 bases between. Germline lookup yields CDR1 SQVTM and CDR2 ANQGSEA. The CDR3 sequence is 11 residues long. As DNA, the CDR3 is TGCAGCGTTGAGTTTTCTATGGAAGCTTTCTTT. Encoded protein: CSVEFSMEAFF. Combining the CDR3 with reference TRBV29-1 and TRBJ1-1 gives the whole variable domain SAVISQKPSRDICQRGTSLTIQCQVDSQVTMMFWYRQQPGQSLTLIATANQGSEATYESGFVIDKFPISRPNLTFSTLTVSNMSPEDSSIYLCSVEFSMEAFFGQGTRLTVV.

The genes are TRBV5-1 and TRBJ1-4; D perhaps matches TRBD1 (5 bases). V was shortened by 0 bases and J by 7 bases, with 10 bases between the two germline ends. The CDR3 is 14 amino acids. Germline V CDR1 and CDR2: SGHRS, YFSETQ. CDR3 residues: CASSLGQGLEKLFF. CDR3 DNA: TGCGCCAGCAGCTTGGGGCAGGGCCTTGAAAAACTGTTTTTT.